This T cell receptor (beta chain) comes out of a study of shared T cell receptors in the human thymus. This clone was detected only once. The length of the CDR3 is 15 residues. Trimming removed 4 bases at V and 0 bases at J, with 10 bases between. Germline V gene sequence: CDR1 MNHEY, CDR2 SVGAGI. Sequenced by immunoSEQ multiplex PCR; TCRdb stores in-frame clones only, minus some. The sample has some 760,000 clones; roughly 85% are singletons. This same sample was also taken into another study, of human thymus T cells. From that paper: Thymic and blood repertoires appeared to carry a bias in their V and J gene usage.

The sample comprised thymocytes. The genes are TRBV6-5 and TRBJ1-3, with D maybe TRBD1 (6 bases). This TCR was sampled from a girl less than two years old with a congenital heart defect. CDR3 nucleotide sequence: TGTGCCAGCAGTTCACAGGGAAGCTCTGGAAACACCATATATTTT. This translates into CASSSQGSSGNTIYF.